The following is a T cell receptor (beta chain) sequence with its context. What it recognizes is unknown. This entry is derived from a study of Ad26.COV2.S vaccination and SARS-CoV-2 variants. Study information: Donor participated within the Ad26.COV2.S arm of the COV1001 trial. By the intramuscular route, Ad26.COV2.S was given once, or twice 56 days apart.

Study-wide results and limits: It was found that vaccine and placebo recipients had similar non-spike TCR breadth. From the TCR breadth and depth analyses, total T cell responses may have been underestimated.

Generated by immunoSEQ multiplex PCR, the TCRdb table keeps only in-frame clones and is missing some. This sample has 400,000 to 500,000 clones; roughly 87% occur once, and the top ten carry approximately 2.5%. The treatment is: about 20 received Ad26.COV2.S at low or high dose, single or two shots; several received placebo; per-sample allocation not given. Sampling happened 63 days after the first vaccine or placebo injection. V was shortened by 0 bases and J by 3 bases, with 14 bases between the two germline ends. The germline CDR1 and CDR2 sequences are SGHTA and FQGNSA. CDR3 length: 16 amino acids.

The chain couples TRBV7-2 to TRBJ1-1; a possible D gene is TRBD1 (5 bases). This clonotype was obtained from a person between 18 and 65 years old who received the Ad26.COV2.S COVID-19 vaccine or a placebo. The sample was peripheral blood, taken in a trial of Ad26.COV2.S vaccine versus placebo. The CDR3 coding sequence is TGTGCCAGCAGCTTAGCCCGACAGACCCCTGACACTGAAGCTTTCTTT. Protein: CASSLARQTPDTEAFF.